These 15 T cell receptor beta chains were sequenced from one sample in a study of OX40 agonist ivuxolimab in advanced cancers. This table comes from immunoSEQ multiplex PCR, and its TCRdb copy is limited to in-frame clones, with some not included. The sample lists roughly 80,000 clones, over 80% occurring once. The source was CD4+ or CD8+ T cells sorted from blood, collected in a trial of the OX40 agonist ivuxolimab. The receptors here all came from an adult with an advanced solid tumor such as melanoma, head and neck, liver or kidney cancer.

The chain couples TRBV10-3 to TRBJ1-1; D is possibly TRBD1 (5 bases). Trimming removed 11 bases from V and 5 bases from J, with 15 bases in between. This CDR3 contains 12 residues. Looked up from germline, CDR1 is ENHRY and CDR2 is SYGVKD. The DNA of the CDR3 is TGTGCCTCAGGGAGGGTCGAGACTGAAGCTTTCTTT. Translated: CASGRVETEAFF.

This clone was seen only once. The V call is TRBV9, the J call TRBJ2-3, with 9 bases fitting TRBD1. This CDR3 has 16 residues. Germline V lookup: CDR1 SGDLS, CDR2 YYNGEE. After removal of 4 bases from V and 1 base from J, the junction contained 7 bases not matched to a gene. The CDR3 is CASSPLGDRGTDTQYF. As DNA, the CDR3 is TGTGCCAGCAGCCCCCTCGGGGACAGGGGCACAGATACGCAGTATTTT.

The chain couples TRBV10-3 to TRBJ2-7; either TRBD1 or TRBD2 may supply D (5 bases each). Trimming shortened V by 0 bases and J by 6 bases, and 9 bases separated the two germline ends. The CDR3 is made up of 13 amino acids. The germline CDR1 and CDR2 sequences are ENHRY and SYGVKD. CDR3 nucleotide sequence: TGTGCCATCAGTGAGTCGAAGGGGACCGAGCAGTACTTC. The encoded protein is CAISESKGTEQYF.

The CDR3 protein is CASSRNSGEWNEQFF. The CDR3 DNA reads as TGTGCCAGCAGCCGAAATTCAGGGGAGTGGAATGAGCAGTTCTTC. V and J are TRBV16 and TRBJ2-1, with TRBD1 as a possible D gene (6 bases). The CDR3 has 15 amino acids. V lost 4 bases to trimming and J lost 7 bases, with 17 bases between them. Germline V gene data show CDR1 as KGHSY and CDR2 as FQNENV.

The V call is TRBV6-6, the J call TRBJ1-4, with D maybe TRBD1 (5 bases). Trimming removed 2 bases at V and 3 bases at J, with 10 bases between. The V gene's germline CDR1 is MNHNY and CDR2 SVGAGI (reference sequence). The CDR3 is 15 amino acids. The CDR3 sequence is CASSYGAGPNEKLFF. The CDR3 DNA follows: TGTGCCAGCAGTTACGGGGCAGGGCCTAATGAAAAACTGTTTTTT.

The chain joins TRBV19 to TRBJ1-1, with 9 bases matching TRBD1. Germline trimming cut 5 bases from V and 4 bases from J; bases unmatched to any gene: 8. The CDR3 contains 15 residues. The germline V gene encodes CDR1 LNHDA and CDR2 SQIVND (reference sequence). The CDR3 sequence is CASSADRGLGTEAFF. For the CDR3, the DNA is TGTGCCAGTAGTGCGGACAGGGGTTTGGGCACTGAAGCTTTCTTT.

This rearrangement joins TRBV30 to TRBJ2-5; the D gene is possibly TRBD1 (5 bases). CDR1 GTSNPN and CDR2 SVGIG come from the germline V gene (reference sequence). This CDR3 region has 15 residues. V lost 2 bases, J lost 5 bases, and 18 bases lay in between. The chain's CDR3 is CAWSMSGLESETQYF. The CDR3 coding sequence is TGTGCCTGGAGTATGTCAGGGTTGGAATCTGAGACCCAGTACTTC.

This rearrangement joins TRBV5-8 to TRBJ2-6; the match to TRBD1 covers 9 bases. There are 18 residues in the CDR3. The trim removed 4 bases at V and 1 base at J, leaving 9 bases unmatched. The germline V gene has CDR1 SGHTS and CDR2 YDEGEE. CDR3 region: CASSPAGTGRSGANVLTF. In DNA form, the CDR3 reads TGTGCCAGCAGCCCCGCCGGGACAGGGAGATCTGGGGCCAACGTCCTGACTTTC.

The CDR3 loop reads CASSLDQPPDTQYF. The CDR3, as DNA: TGCGCCAGCAGCTTGGATCAGCCGCCCGATACGCAGTATTTT. The V gene is TRBV5-1, the J gene TRBJ2-3; no firm D call. Germline V CDR1 and CDR2: SGHRS, YFSETQ. V gave up 0 bases and J gave up 6 bases, with 11 bases separating them. This CDR3 is built from 14 residues.

This chain joins TRBV30 and TRBJ1-5; 7 bases match TRBD1. In germline, CDR1 is GTSNPN, CDR2 SVGIG (reference sequence). The CDR3 is 13 amino acids. The V and J ends lost 5 bases and 6 bases, in that order; junction bases with no gene match: 7. The CDR3 reads CAWDQGGGQPQHF. In nucleotides, the CDR3 is TGTGCCTGGGACCAGGGGGGAGGTCAGCCCCAGCATTTT. The full variable domain, its missing parts supplied by reference TRBV30 and TRBJ1-5, is SQTIHQWPATLVQPVGSPLSLECTVEGTSNPNLYWYRQAAGRGLQLLFYSVGIGQISSEVPQNLSASRPQDRQFILSSKKLLLSDSGFYLCAWDQGGGQPQHFGDGTRLSIL.

This clone is medium-sized (0.01 to 0.1%). The rearrangement uses TRBV27 and TRBJ1-5; a possible D gene is TRBD1 (5 bases). Germline lookup yields CDR1 MNHEY and CDR2 SMNVEV (reference sequence). The CDR3 totals 13 residues. V gave up 6 bases and J gave up 6 bases, with 12 bases separating them. The CDR3: CASSRDVGQPQHF. The CDR3 region has the DNA TGTGCCAGCAGCCGGGACGTAGGTCAGCCCCAGCATTTT.

The V and J genes are TRBV7-6 and TRBJ2-2; 10 bases match TRBD1. Germline V gene data show CDR1 as SGHVS and CDR2 as FNYEAQ. The CDR3 spans 16 residues. Unmatched junction bases numbered 8, after V lost 5 bases and J lost 5 bases. CDR3 DNA: TGTGCCAGCAGCCCCATGACAGGGGGCGAGACCGGGGAGCTGTTTTTT. Translation gives CASSPMTGGETGELFF.

The rearrangement links TRBV19 to TRBJ2-3; possible D gene TRBD2, 6 bases. The germline V gene has CDR1 LNHDA and CDR2 SQIVND (reference sequence). The length of the CDR3 is 13 residues. V shed 6 bases and J shed 6 bases, with 13 bases lying between them. CDR3 DNA: TGTGCCAGTAGCACCGGGAGCTTCGATACGCAGTATTTT. This encodes CASSTGSFDTQYF.

The chain couples TRBV5-1 to TRBJ1-1; D not certain. The germline CDR1 and CDR2 sequences are SGHRS and YFSETQ. The CDR3 runs 14 residues. V was clipped by 6 bases and J by 4 bases, with 16 bases between them. The CDR3 reads CASTTNPGGTEAFF. Here the CDR3 DNA reads TGCGCCAGCACTACTAACCCGGGAGGCACTGAAGCTTTCTTT. The complete variable domain, with remaining parts taken from reference TRBV5-1 and TRBJ1-1, reads KAGVTQTPRYLIKTRGQQVTLSCSPISGHRSVSWYQQTPGQGLQFLFEYFSETQRNKGNFPGRFSGRQFSNSRSEMNVSTLELGDSALYLCASTTNPGGTEAFFGQGTRLTVV.

The V gene is TRBV19, the J gene TRBJ1-2; D gene unclear. Germline CDR1 and CDR2: LNHDA and SQIVND (reference sequence). The CDR3 length is 14 residues. V was pared by 3 bases and J by 2 bases, with 10 bases between. CDR3 DNA: TGTGCCAGTAGTATCGAAGGCAGAAACTATGGCTACACCTTC. It yields the protein CASSIEGRNYGYTF.